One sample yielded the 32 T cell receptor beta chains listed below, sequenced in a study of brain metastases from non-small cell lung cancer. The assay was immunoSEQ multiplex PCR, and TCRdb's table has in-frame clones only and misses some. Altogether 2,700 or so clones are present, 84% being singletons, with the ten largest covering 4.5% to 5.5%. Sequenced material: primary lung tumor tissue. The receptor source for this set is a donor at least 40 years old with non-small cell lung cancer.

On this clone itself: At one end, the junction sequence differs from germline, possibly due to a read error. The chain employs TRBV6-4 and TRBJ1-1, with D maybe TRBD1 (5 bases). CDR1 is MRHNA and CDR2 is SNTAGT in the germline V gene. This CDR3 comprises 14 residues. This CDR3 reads CVSSPGPGNTEAFF. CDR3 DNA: TGTGTCAGCAGTCCGGGACCGGGGAACACTGAAGCTTTCTTT.

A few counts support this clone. CDR3 bases: TGCGCCAGCAGCCAAGCCGGGACTAGCGGGAGATTCGGTACGCAGTATTTT. Translated, it gives CASSQAGTSGRFGTQYF. The rearrangement joins TRBV4-1 to TRBJ2-3, with 14 bases matching TRBD2. The CDR3 sequence is 17 residues long. Germline CDR1 and CDR2: MGHRA and YSYEKL. Trimming cost V 1 base and J 8 bases; bases outside gene matches: 8.

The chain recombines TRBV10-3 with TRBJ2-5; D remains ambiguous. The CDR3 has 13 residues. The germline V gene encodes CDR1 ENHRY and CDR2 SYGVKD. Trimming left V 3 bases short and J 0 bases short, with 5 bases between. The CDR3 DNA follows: TGTGCCATCAGTGACACGAACCAAGAGACCCAGTACTTC. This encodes CAISDTNQETQYF.

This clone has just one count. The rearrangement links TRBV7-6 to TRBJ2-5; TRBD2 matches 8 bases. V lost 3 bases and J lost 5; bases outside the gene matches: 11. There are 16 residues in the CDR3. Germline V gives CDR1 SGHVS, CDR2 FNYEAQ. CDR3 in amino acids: CASSLFGGEALETQYF. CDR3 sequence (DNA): TGTGCCAGCAGCTTGTTCGGGGGGGAGGCCCTGGAGACCCAGTACTTC.

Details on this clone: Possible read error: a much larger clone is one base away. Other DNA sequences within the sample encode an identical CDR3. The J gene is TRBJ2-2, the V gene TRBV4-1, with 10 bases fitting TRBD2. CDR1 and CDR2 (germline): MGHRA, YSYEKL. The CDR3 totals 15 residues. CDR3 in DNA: TGCGCCAGCAGTTATAGCGGGGGGAACACCGGGGAGCTATTTTTT. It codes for CASSYSGGNTGELFF.

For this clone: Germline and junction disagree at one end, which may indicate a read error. This chain's CDR3 is CASSLETGNSYEQYF. CDR3 in DNA: TGTGCCAGTAGTCTAGAGACAGGGAACTCCTACGAGCAGTACTTC. The J gene is TRBJ2-7, the V gene TRBV19, with TRBD1 matching over 7 bases. CDR1 is LNHDA and CDR2 is SQIVND in the germline V gene (reference sequence). This CDR3 spans 15 amino acids.

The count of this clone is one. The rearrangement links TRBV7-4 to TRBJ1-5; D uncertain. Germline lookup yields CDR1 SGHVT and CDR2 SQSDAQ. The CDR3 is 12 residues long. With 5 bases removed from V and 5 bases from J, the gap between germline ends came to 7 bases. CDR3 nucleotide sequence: TGTGCCAGCAGCCTCGATCATCAGCCCCAGCATTTT. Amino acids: CASSLDHQPQHF. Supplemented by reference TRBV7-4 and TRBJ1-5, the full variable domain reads GAGVSQSPRYKVAKRGRDVALRCDSISGHVTLYWYRQTLGQGSEVLTYSQSDAQRDKSGRPSGRFSAERPERSVSTLKIQRTEQGDSAVYLCASSLDHQPQHFGDGTRLSIL.

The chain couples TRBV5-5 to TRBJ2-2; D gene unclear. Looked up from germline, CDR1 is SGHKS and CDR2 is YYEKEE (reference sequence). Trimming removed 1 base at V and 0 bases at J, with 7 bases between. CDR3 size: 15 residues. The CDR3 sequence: CASSLSQANTGELFF. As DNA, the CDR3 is TGTGCCAGCAGCTTGTCACAAGCGAACACCGGGGAGCTGTTTTTT.

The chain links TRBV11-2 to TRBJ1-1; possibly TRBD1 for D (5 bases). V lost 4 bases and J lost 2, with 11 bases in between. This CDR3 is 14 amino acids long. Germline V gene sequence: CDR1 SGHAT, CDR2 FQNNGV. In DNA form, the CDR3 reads TGTGCCAGCAGCTGGGGGACGGCTAACACTGAAGCTTTCTTT. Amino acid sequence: CASSWGTANTEAFF.

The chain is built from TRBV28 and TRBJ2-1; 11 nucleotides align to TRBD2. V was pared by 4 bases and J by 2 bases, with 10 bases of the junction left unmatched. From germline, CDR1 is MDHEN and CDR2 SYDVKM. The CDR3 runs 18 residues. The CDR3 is CASSSWRTSGYTYNEQFF. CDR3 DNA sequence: TGTGCCAGCAGTTCGTGGCGGACTAGCGGGTATACCTACAATGAGCAGTTCTTC. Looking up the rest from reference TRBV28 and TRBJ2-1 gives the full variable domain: DVKVTQSSRYLVKRTGEKVFLECVQDMDHENMFWYRQDPGLGLRLIYFSYDVKMKEKGDIPEGYSVSREKKERFSLILESASTNQTSMYLCASSSWRTSGYTYNEQFFGPGTRLTVL.

Here the CDR3 DNA reads TGTGCCAGCAGTTACTCGAAAGATTTTGGCTACACCTTC. Protein sequence: CASSYSKDFGYTF. The chain carries TRBV6-5 and TRBJ1-2; D remains ambiguous. The V gene lost 0 bases and the J gene lost 7 bases, with 9 bases spanning the gap. The CDR3 is 13 residues long. CDR1 MNHEY and CDR2 SVGAGI come from the germline V gene.

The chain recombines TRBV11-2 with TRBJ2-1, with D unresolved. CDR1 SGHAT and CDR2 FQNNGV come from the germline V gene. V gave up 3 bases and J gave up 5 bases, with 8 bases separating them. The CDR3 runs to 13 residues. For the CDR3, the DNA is TGTGCCAGCAGCTTGGGCGCTAACAATGAGCAGTTCTTC. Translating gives CASSLGANNEQFF. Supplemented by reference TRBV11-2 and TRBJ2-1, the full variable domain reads EAGVAQSPRYKIIEKRQSVAFWCNPISGHATLYWYQQILGQGPKLLIQFQNNGVVDDSQLPKDRFSAERLKGVDSTLKIQPAKLEDSAVYLCASSLGANNEQFFGPGTRLTVL.

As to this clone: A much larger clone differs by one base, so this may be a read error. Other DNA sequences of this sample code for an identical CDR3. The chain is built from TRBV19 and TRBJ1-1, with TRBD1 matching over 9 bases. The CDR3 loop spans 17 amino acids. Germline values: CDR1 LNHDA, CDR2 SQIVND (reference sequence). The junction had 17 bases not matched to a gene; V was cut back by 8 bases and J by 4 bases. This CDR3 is CASVLGQGRDLITEAFF. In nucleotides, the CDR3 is TGTGCCAGTGTGTTGGGACAGGGAAGGGACCTAATCACTGAAGCTTTCTTT.

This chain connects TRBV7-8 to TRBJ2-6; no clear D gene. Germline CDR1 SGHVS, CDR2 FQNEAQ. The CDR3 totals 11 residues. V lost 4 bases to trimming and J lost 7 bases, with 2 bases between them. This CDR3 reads CASSYANVLTF. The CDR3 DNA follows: TGTGCCAGCAGCTACGCCAACGTCCTGACTTTC.

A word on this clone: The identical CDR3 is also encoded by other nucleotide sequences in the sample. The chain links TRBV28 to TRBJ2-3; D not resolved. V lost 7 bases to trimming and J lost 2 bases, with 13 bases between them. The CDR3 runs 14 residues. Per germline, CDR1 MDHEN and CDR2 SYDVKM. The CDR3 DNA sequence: TGTGCCAGCATTGGTTTCCCAGACACAGATACGCAGTATTTT. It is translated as CASIGFPDTDTQYF.

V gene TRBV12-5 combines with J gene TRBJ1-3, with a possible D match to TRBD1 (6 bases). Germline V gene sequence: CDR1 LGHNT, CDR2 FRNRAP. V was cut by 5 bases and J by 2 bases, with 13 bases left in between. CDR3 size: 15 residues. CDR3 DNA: TGTGCTAGTGGTCTTTCGGGGGCGACTGGAAACACCATATATTTT. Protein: CASGLSGATGNTIYF.

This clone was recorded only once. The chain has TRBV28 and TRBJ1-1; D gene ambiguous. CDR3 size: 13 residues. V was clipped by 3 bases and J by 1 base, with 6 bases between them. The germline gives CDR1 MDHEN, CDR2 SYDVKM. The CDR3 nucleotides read TGTGCCAGCAGTTTCCCGGCGAACACTGAAGCTTTCTTT. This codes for CASSFPANTEAFF. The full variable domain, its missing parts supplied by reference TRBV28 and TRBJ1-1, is DVKVTQSSRYLVKRTGEKVFLECVQDMDHENMFWYRQDPGLGLRLIYFSYDVKMKEKGDIPEGYSVSREKKERFSLILESASTNQTSMYLCASSFPANTEAFFGQGTRLTVV.

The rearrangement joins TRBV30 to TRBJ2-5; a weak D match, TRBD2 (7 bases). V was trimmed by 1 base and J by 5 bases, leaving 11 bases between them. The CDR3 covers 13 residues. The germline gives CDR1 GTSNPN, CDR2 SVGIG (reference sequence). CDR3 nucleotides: TGTGCCTGGAGTGGGGGGGGGCGGGAGACCCAGTACTTC. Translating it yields CAWSGGGRETQYF.

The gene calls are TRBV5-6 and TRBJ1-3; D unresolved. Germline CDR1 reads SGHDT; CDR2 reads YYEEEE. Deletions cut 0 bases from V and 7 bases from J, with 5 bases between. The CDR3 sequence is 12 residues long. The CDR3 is CASSLAFNTIYF. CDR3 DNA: TGTGCCAGCAGCTTGGCCTTTAACACCATATATTTT.

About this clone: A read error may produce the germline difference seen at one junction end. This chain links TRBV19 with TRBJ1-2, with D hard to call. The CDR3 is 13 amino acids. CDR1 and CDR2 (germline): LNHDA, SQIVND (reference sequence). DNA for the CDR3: TGTGCCAGTAGTATAGTTCGGACGGATGGCTACACCTTT. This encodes CASSIVRTDGYTF.

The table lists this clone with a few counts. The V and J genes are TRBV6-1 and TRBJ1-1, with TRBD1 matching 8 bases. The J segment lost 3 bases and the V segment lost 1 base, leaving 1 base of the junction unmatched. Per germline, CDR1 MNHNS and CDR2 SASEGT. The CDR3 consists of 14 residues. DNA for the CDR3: TGTGCCAGCAGTGAAGACAGGGGGGACACTGAAGCTTTCTTT. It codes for CASSEDRGDTEAFF.

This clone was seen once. The chain's CDR3 is CASSQALDVALHF. The CDR3 DNA reads TGCGCCAGCAGCCAGGCGTTGGATGTGGCCCTCCACTTT. The chain uses TRBV4-1 and TRBJ1-6; D not resolved. V was cut by 3 bases and J by 14 bases, with 14 bases left in between. The CDR3 is 13 residues long. Germline V gene sequence: CDR1 MGHRA, CDR2 YSYEKL.

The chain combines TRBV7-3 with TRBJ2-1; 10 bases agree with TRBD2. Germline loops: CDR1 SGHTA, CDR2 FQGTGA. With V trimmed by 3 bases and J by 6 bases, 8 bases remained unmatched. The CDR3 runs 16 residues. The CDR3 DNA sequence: TGTGCCAGCAGCTTGACCACTAGCGGGGCCCGCAATGAGCAGTTCTTC. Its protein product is CASSLTTSGARNEQFF.

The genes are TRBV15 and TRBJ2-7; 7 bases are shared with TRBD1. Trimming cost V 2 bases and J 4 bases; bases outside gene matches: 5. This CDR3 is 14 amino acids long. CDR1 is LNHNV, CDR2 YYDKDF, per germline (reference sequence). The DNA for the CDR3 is TGTGCCACCAGCAGAAAAGGGGGCAAATACGAGCAGTACTTC. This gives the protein CATSRKGGKYEQYF.

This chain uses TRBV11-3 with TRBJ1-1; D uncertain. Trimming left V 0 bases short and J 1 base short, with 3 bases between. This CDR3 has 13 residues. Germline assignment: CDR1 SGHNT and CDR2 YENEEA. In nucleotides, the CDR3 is TGTGCCAGCAGCTTAGAGGCGAACACTGAAGCTTTCTTT. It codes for CASSLEANTEAFF.

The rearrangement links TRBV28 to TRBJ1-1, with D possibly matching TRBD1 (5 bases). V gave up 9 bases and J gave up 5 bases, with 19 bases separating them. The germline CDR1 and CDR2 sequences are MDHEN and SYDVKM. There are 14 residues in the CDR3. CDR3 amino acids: CASITGGTVTEAFF. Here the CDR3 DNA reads TGTGCCAGTATTACGGGGGGGACCGTGACTGAAGCTTTCTTT.

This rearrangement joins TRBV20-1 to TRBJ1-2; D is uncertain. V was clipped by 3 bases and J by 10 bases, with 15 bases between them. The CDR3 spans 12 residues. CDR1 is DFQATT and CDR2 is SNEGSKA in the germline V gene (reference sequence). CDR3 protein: CSASSKKDFYTF. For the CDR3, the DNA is TGCAGTGCTAGTTCCAAGAAGGATTTCTACACCTTC.

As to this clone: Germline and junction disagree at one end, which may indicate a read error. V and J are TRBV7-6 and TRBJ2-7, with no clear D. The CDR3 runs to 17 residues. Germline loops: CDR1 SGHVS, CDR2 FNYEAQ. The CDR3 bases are TGTGCCAGCAGCTTCCAACCTGGGCCCGCCAATTCCTATGAGCAGTACTTC. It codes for CASSFQPGPANSYEQYF.

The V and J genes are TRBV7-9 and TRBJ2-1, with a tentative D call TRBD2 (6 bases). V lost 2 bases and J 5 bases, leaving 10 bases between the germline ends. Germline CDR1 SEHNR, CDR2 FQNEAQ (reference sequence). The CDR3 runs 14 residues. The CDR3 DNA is TGTGCCAGCAGCTTAACGGGGGTCAACAATGAGCAGTTCTTC. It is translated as CASSLTGVNNEQFF.

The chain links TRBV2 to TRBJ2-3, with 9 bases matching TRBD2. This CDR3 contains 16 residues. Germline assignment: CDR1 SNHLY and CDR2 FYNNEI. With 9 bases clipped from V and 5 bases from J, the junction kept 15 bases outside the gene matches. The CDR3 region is CARRLLAGGPGDTQYF. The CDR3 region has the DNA TGTGCCAGACGGTTACTTGCGGGAGGGCCGGGAGATACGCAGTATTTT. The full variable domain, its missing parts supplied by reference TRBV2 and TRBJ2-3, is EPEVTQTPSHQVTQMGQEVILRCVPISNHLYFYWYRQILGQKVEFLVSFYNNEISEKSEIFDDQFSVERPDGSNFTLKIRSTKLEDSAMYFCARRLLAGGPGDTQYFGPGTRLTVL.

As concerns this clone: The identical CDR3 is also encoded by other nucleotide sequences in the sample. In DNA form, the CDR3 reads TGTGCCAGCAGCAAAGGAGGAACTAGCGAGAACACCGGAGAGCTGTTTTTT. As protein: CASSKGGTSENTGELFF. The rearrangement uses TRBV21-1 and TRBJ2-2; the listed D gene, TRBD2, was not tested against the DNA. TRBV21-1 is an annotated pseudogene. The CDR3 runs to 17 residues.

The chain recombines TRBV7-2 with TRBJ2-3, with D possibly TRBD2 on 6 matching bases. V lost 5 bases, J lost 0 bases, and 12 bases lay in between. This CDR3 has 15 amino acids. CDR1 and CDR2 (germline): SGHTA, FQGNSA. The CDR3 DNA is TGTGCCAGCAGCAAAACTAGCTCGAGCACAGATACGCAGTATTTT. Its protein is CASSKTSSSTDTQYF.